Sequencing of this T cell receptor (beta chain) was carried out in a study of blood T cell repertoires in COVID-19. This table comes from immunoSEQ multiplex PCR, and its TCRdb copy is limited to in-frame clones, with some not included. The data contain hundreds of thousands of clones, about 88% of them singletons. The CDR3 extends over 15 amino acids. V lost 6 bases to trimming and J lost 2 bases; unmatched junction nucleotides: 7. CDR1 SNHLY and CDR2 FYNNEI come from the germline V gene. The genes are TRBV2 and TRBJ1-5; 7 nucleotides agree with TRBD1. This receptor was identified in a woman in her sixties or seventies with COVID-19, enrolled during active disease. The sequencing input was peripheral blood. Here the CDR3 reads CASRDATGRNQPQHF. CDR3 nucleotide sequence: TGTGCCAGCAGGGATGCGACAGGGCGCAATCAGCCCCAGCATTTT.